A single sample gave rise to the 21 T cell receptor beta chains below, sequenced in a study of OX40 agonist ivuxolimab in advanced cancers. TCRdb keeps only in-frame clones here, not all; method: immunoSEQ multiplex PCR. The sample contains around 42,000 clones, about nine tenths of which appear only once. Sequencing was performed on CD4+ or CD8+ T cells sorted from blood, taken in a trial of the OX40 agonist ivuxolimab. The origin of the receptors is an adult with an advanced solid tumor such as melanoma, head and neck, liver or kidney cancer.

This clone was seen only once. V is TRBV6-1 and J is TRBJ1-1; D is possibly TRBD1 (6 bases). Germline V gives CDR1 MNHNS, CDR2 SASEGT. The CDR3 contains 16 residues. V lost 0 bases and J 5 bases, leaving 16 bases between the germline ends. The CDR3 DNA sequence: TGTGCCAGCAGTGAAGCGGATGGGGGGCGGAGGACTGAAGCTTTCTTT. It translates to CASSEADGGRRTEAFF.

J is TRBJ2-5 and V is TRBV7-2; possibly TRBD1 for D (5 bases). Trimming took 5 bases from V and 1 from J, leaving 11 bases between them. The germline V gene has CDR1 SGHTA and CDR2 FQGNSA. The CDR3 consists of 14 residues. The CDR3: CASSMTAGQETQYF. CDR3 in DNA: TGTGCCAGCAGCATGACAGCCGGCCAAGAGACCCAGTACTTC.

The chain joins TRBV28 to TRBJ2-7, with 10 bases lining up with TRBD1. The germline V gene has CDR1 MDHEN and CDR2 SYDVKM. The junction had 7 bases not matched to a gene; V was cut back by 0 bases and J by 2 bases. The CDR3 loop spans 17 amino acids. The CDR3 region is CASSLWPGQGSPYEQYF. In DNA form, the CDR3 reads TGTGCCAGCAGTTTATGGCCGGGACAGGGGAGCCCCTACGAGCAGTACTTC.

V usage is TRBV5-8 and J usage is TRBJ2-3; D is unclear. V shed 0 bases and J shed 1 base, with 6 bases lying between them. Germline-derived CDR1 and CDR2 are SGHTS and YDEGEE. This CDR3 region has 14 residues. CDR3 protein: CASSLALRTDTQYF. In DNA, the CDR3 is TGTGCCAGCAGCTTGGCTCTGCGCACAGATACGCAGTATTTT.

V gene TRBV2 combines with J gene TRBJ2-7; 16 nucleotides line up with TRBD2. The germline V gene encodes CDR1 SNHLY and CDR2 FYNNEI. The CDR3 is 18 amino acids. The trim removed 7 bases at V and 2 bases at J, leaving 11 bases unmatched. The CDR3 bases are TGTGCCAGCATGTGGTCGGGACTAGCGGGAGGGTCGACCTACGAGCAGTACTTC. It is translated as CASMWSGLAGGSTYEQYF. Drawing the rest from reference TRBV2 and TRBJ2-7, the complete variable domain is EPEVTQTPSHQVTQMGQEVILRCVPISNHLYFYWYRQILGQKVEFLVSFYNNEISEKSEIFDDQFSVERPDGSNFTLKIRSTKLEDSAMYFCASMWSGLAGGSTYEQYFGPGTRLTVT.

This chain connects TRBV7-6 to TRBJ2-5, with 12 bases fitting TRBD2. Germline V CDR1 and CDR2: SGHVS, FNYEAQ. This CDR3 has 16 amino acids. V dropped 2 bases and J dropped 5; count of bases not matched to a gene: 6. Here the CDR3 reads CASSLQVLAGGETQYF. In DNA, the CDR3 is TGTGCCAGCAGCTTACAGGTCCTAGCGGGAGGGGAGACCCAGTACTTC.

The gene calls are TRBV5-1 and TRBJ2-7; TRBD1 aligns across 10 bases. Germline V gene data show CDR1 as SGHRS and CDR2 as YFSETQ. Germline trimming cut 5 bases from V and 5 bases from J; bases unmatched to any gene: 7. The CDR3 is 14 residues long. This CDR3 is CASRYGTGVHEQYF. As DNA, the CDR3 is TGCGCCAGCAGGTATGGGACAGGGGTCCACGAGCAGTACTTC.

This rearrangement joins TRBV11-2 to TRBJ1-2; TRBD1 might be the D (5 bases). In germline, CDR1 is SGHAT, CDR2 FQNNGV. The CDR3 is made up of 14 amino acids. With 7 bases removed from V and 4 bases from J, the gap between germline ends came to 16 bases. The CDR3 region has the DNA TGTGCCAGCACCCCACAGGAGGGGAGCTATGGCTACACCTTC. This translates into CASTPQEGSYGYTF.

This clone was counted once. This chain uses TRBV9 with TRBJ2-7; 9 bases line up with TRBD2. In germline, CDR1 is SGDLS, CDR2 YYNGEE. V lost 3 bases and J lost 0; bases outside the gene matches: 4. The CDR3 extends over 15 amino acids. In DNA form, the CDR3 reads TGTGCCAGCAGCGCTAGCGGGGATTCCTCCTACGAGCAGTACTTC. This encodes CASSASGDSSYEQYF.

The chain couples TRBV11-3 to TRBJ2-2; the D gene is possibly TRBD2 (5 bases). CDR1 is SGHNT, CDR2 YENEEA, per germline. V lost 2 bases and J lost 1, with 11 bases in between. The CDR3 has 16 amino acids. The DNA of the CDR3 is TGTGCCAGCAGCTTAAGCCACGGGGAGAACACCGGGGAGCTGTTTTTT. Its protein is CASSLSHGENTGELFF.

The chain carries TRBV13 and TRBJ2-5; 14 positions agree with TRBD2. The J call is doubtful: the DNA matches TRBJ2-7 better. CDR1 is PRHDT, CDR2 FYEKMQ, per germline (reference sequence). CDR3 size: 15 residues. As DNA, the CDR3 is TGTGCCAGCAGCTGGGGACTAGCGGGAGAGAGCGAGCAGTACTTC. Translation: CASSWGLAGESEQYF.

This chain connects TRBV5-4 to TRBJ2-3; the D gene is possibly TRBD1 (5 bases). The CDR3 covers 15 residues. Germline-derived CDR1 and CDR2 are SGHNT and YYREEE (reference sequence). Trimming stripped 4 bases from V and 3 bases from J, with 15 bases between. The CDR3 DNA reads TGTGCCAGCAGCCGAGGCTGGGGCCCAACAGATACGCAGTATTTT. It is translated as CASSRGWGPTDTQYF.

The V gene is TRBV7-2, the J gene TRBJ2-1, with 7 bases that match TRBD2. V lost 5 bases, J lost 8 bases, and 6 bases stayed unmatched. The length of the CDR3 is 13 residues. Germline assignment: CDR1 SGHTA and CDR2 FQGNSA. The CDR3 DNA sequence: TGTGCCAGCAGCGCGACTAGCACATATGAGCAGTTCTTC. Protein product: CASSATSTYEQFF.

The rearrangement links TRBV28 to TRBJ2-1; no reliable D call. The V gene lost 7 bases and the J gene lost 4 bases, with 5 bases spanning the gap. The length of the CDR3 is 11 residues. Germline V CDR1 and CDR2: MDHEN, SYDVKM. CDR3 sequence (DNA): TGTGCCAGCAAAGGGTACAATGAGCAGTTCTTC. Protein sequence: CASKGYNEQFF.

The genes are TRBV9 and TRBJ1-2; D unclear. The germline V and J ends were trimmed by 4 bases and 2 bases, with 24 bases remaining between them. The CDR3 spans 18 residues. Looked up from germline, CDR1 is SGDLS and CDR2 is YYNGEE. CDR3 in DNA: TGTGCCAGCAGCCCCCACCAGGATTCCGCGTATGTAAACTATGGCTACACCTTC. Translated, it gives CASSPHQDSAYVNYGYTF.

This clone was picked up one time. CDR3 residues: CASSLTHLAGVSEQYF. The CDR3 DNA reads as TGTGCCAGCAGCTTAACGCATTTAGCGGGAGTTAGCGAGCAGTACTTC. This chain connects TRBV7-3 to TRBJ2-7; 9 bases match TRBD2. Germline-derived CDR1 and CDR2 are SGHTA and FQGTGA. The CDR3 covers 16 residues. Trimming at V came to 0 bases and at J to 6 bases, leaving 9 bases not matched to a gene.

The CDR3 region is CATLRQGVNYGYTF. In DNA form, the CDR3 reads TGTGCCACCCTCAGACAGGGGGTTAACTATGGCTACACCTTC. The rearrangement uses TRBV10-3 and TRBJ1-2, with 9 bases fitting TRBD1. Trimming cost V 10 bases and J 1 base; bases outside gene matches: 7. Germline V lookup: CDR1 ENHRY, CDR2 SYGVKD. The CDR3 sequence is 14 residues long.

V and J are TRBV7-9 and TRBJ2-3, with D possibly matching TRBD2 (6 bases). This CDR3 has 17 residues. V was cut by 1 base and J by 4 bases, with 18 bases left in between. Germline V gene data show CDR1 as SEHNR and CDR2 as FQNEAQ (reference sequence). The CDR3, as DNA: TGTGCCAGCAGCTTAGGGCCTTTGGCGGGAACCGCAGATACGCAGTATTTT. This sequence encodes CASSLGPLAGTADTQYF.

V gene TRBV5-6 combines with J gene TRBJ2-7; D tentatively fits TRBD1 or TRBD2 (5 bases each). Trimming removed 5 bases at V and 2 bases at J, with 11 bases between. There are 13 residues in the CDR3. The germline V gene has CDR1 SGHDT and CDR2 YYEEEE. CDR3 amino acids: CASSGDGTYEQYF. For the CDR3, the DNA is TGTGCCAGCAGTGGGGACGGCACCTACGAGCAGTACTTC.

The chain links TRBV29-1 to TRBJ2-5; 7 nucleotides align to TRBD1. Germline-derived CDR1 and CDR2 are SQVTM and ANQGSEA. Trimming cost V 6 bases and J 7 bases; bases outside gene matches: 5. The CDR3 runs 11 residues. CDR3 sequence: CSVGTEGTQYF. CDR3 sequence (DNA): TGCAGCGTGGGGACAGAAGGGACCCAGTACTTC.

The chain is built from TRBV27 and TRBJ2-1; 7 positions match TRBD2. The CDR3 is 14 residues long. Germline V gives CDR1 MNHEY, CDR2 SMNVEV (reference sequence). The V segment lost 10 bases and the J segment 0 bases; nucleotides outside the gene matches: 6. CDR3 region: CATSLAASYNEQFF. The CDR3 DNA sequence: TGTGCCACCTCGCTAGCGGCCTCCTACAATGAGCAGTTCTTC.